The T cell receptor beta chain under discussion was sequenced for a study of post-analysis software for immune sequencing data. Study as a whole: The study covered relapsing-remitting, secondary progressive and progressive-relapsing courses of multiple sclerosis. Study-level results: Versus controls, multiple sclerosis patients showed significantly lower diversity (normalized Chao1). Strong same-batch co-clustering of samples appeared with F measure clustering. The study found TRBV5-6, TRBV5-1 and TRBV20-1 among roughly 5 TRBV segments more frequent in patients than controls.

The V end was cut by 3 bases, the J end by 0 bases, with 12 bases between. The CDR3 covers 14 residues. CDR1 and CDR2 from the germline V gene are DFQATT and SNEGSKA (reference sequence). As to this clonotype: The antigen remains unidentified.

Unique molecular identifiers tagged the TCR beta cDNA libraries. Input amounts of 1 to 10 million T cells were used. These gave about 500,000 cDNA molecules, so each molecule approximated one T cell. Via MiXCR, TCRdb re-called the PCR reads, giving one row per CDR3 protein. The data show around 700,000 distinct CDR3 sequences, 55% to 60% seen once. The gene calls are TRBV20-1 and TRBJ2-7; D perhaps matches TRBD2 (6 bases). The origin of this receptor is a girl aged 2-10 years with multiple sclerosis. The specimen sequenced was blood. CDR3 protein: CSASLAADSYEQYF. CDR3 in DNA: TGCAGTGCTAGCTTAGCGGCCGACTCCTACGAGCAGTACTTC.